This passage covers 27 T cell receptor beta chains from one sample sequenced in a study of CD8+CD57+ T cells in acquired aplastic anemia. CDR3 and TCR beta VDJ profiling relied on a genomic DNA template. TCRdb passed the reads through MiXCR, listing each CDR3 protein once. The table records about 270,000 distinct CDR3 sequences, 82% of them present only once. Selection for sequencing was limited to patients who had shown CD8+CD57+ cell expansion by flow cytometry. Sequencing used sorted CD4+, CD8+, or CD8+CD57+ T cells (not recorded which) from PBMCs. The receptor source for this set is a human donor with aplastic anemia.

A word on this clonotype: The final CDR3 position lacks the conserved phenylalanine or tryptophan, pointing to a likely read error. The chain joins TRBV2 to TRBJ2-7, with 7 bases aligning to TRBD1. J was trimmed by 5 bases and V by 7 bases; bases with no gene match: 11. This CDR3 contains 14 residues. Germline-derived CDR1 and CDR2 are SNHLY and FYNNEI. The CDR3 nucleotides read TGTGCCAGCAAGTACACAGGGGCGGATAACGAGCAGTACTGC. Its translation: CASKYTGADNEQYC.

The chain combines TRBV5-1 with TRBJ2-1, with 8 bases identical to TRBD2. Germline-derived CDR1 and CDR2 are SGHRS and YFSETQ. Trimming removed 3 bases from V and 8 bases from J; junction bases left unmatched: 13. There are 16 residues in the CDR3. In DNA form, the CDR3 reads TGCGCCAGCAGCTCGGGGGGGCTTAGATTGAGCGATGAGCAGTTCTTC. Translated, it gives CASSSGGLRLSDEQFF.

This chain joins TRBV7-9 and TRBJ1-2; tentatively, D is TRBD1 (5 bases). CDR3 length: 15 residues. Between the trimmed V and J ends, which lost 1 base and 14 bases, there was a span of 23 bases. CDR1 and CDR2 (germline): SEHNR, FQNEAQ (reference sequence). The CDR3 loop reads CASSLVPGALYFETF. The DNA for the CDR3 is TGTGCCAGCAGCTTAGTACCCGGGGCGCTGTATTTTGAAACCTTC.

V and J are TRBV7-6 and TRBJ2-3, with D unresolved. The J call may be mistaken, given a closer DNA end match to TRBJ2-1. From germline, CDR1 is SGHVS and CDR2 FNYEAQ. The CDR3 consists of 13 residues. CDR3 in DNA: TGTGCCAGCAGCGACGTTAGGTTCAATGAGCAGTTCTTC. The encoded protein is CASSDVRFNEQFF.

This clonotype was seen once. V is TRBV9 and J is TRBJ1-2; TRBD1 might be the D (5 bases). This CDR3 is 16 amino acids long. Germline CDR1 is SGDLS and CDR2 is YYNGEE. The V and J ends lost 7 bases and 7 bases respectively, with 26 bases between them. CDR3 region: CASGGAGDVHLFGYTF. The CDR3 DNA is TGTGCCAGCGGAGGGGCTGGGGACGTGCACTTATTTGGCTACACCTTC.

This clonotype occurred a few times. The chain uses TRBV9 and TRBJ2-3; D is unresolved. CDR3 length equals 14 residues. CDR1 and CDR2 (germline): SGDLS, YYNGEE. Trimming pared 4 bases from V and 6 bases from J, leaving 15 bases between. CDR3 loop: CASSFALAPDTQYF. CDR3 nucleotides: TGTGCCAGCAGCTTCGCCTTAGCTCCCGATACGCAGTATTTT.

This clonotype occurred once. Relative to the germline gene, one junction end is altered; a read error may explain this. This chain joins TRBV7-3 and TRBJ1-2; D perhaps matches TRBD1 (5 bases). CDR1 is SGHTA, CDR2 FQGTGA, per germline. CDR3 length: 14 residues. CDR3 region: CASSSSGARGETPF. As DNA, the CDR3 is TGTGCCAGCAGTTCTAGCGGGGCTCGGGGAGAGACCCCGTTC.

This clonotype was picked up a small number of times. V is TRBV7-6 and J is TRBJ2-4; possibly TRBD1 for D (5 bases). Germline V gives CDR1 SGHVS, CDR2 FNYEAQ. The CDR3 spans 15 residues. V was shortened by 5 bases and J by 8 bases, with 19 bases between the two germline ends. The CDR3 nucleotides are TGTGCCAGCAGCCAAGGCCTTGCAGGGTGGGACATTCAGTACTTC. Protein product: CASSQGLAGWDIQYF.

J is TRBJ2-7 and V is TRBV7-8, with D unclear. Germline assignment: CDR1 SGHVS and CDR2 FQNEAQ. With 2 bases removed from V and 1 base from J, the gap between germline ends came to 21 bases. CDR3 length: 18 amino acids. The CDR3 DNA reads TGTGCCAGCAGCTTACAGCCAGGCCGGGCAGCCCTTTCCTACGAGCAGTACGTC. Its translation: CASSLQPGRAALSYEQYV.

Concerning this clonotype: Lacking the conserved final phenylalanine or tryptophan, this CDR3 likely reflects a read error. The chain combines TRBV5-4 with TRBJ1-2; no reliable D call. The germline CDR1 and CDR2 sequences are SGHNT and YYREEE (reference sequence). V was cut by 4 bases and J by 7 bases, with 14 bases left in between. The CDR3 has 13 amino acids. CDR3 nucleotide sequence: TGTGCCAGCAGCCTTAGTATCGCAGGTGGCTACACCTTA. It is translated as CASSLSIAGGYTL.

The rearrangement joins TRBV7-9 to TRBJ1-1; D is undetermined. Trimming left V 1 base short and J 13 bases short, with 22 bases between. This CDR3 contains 15 residues. The germline CDR1 and CDR2 sequences are SEHNR and FQNEAQ (reference sequence). The CDR3 loop reads CASSLVVSQETQYFF. The CDR3 bases are TGTGCCAGCAGCTTAGTAGTATCACAAGAGACCCAGTATTTCTTT.

The chain uses TRBV7-2 and TRBJ2-1; D could derive from TRBD1 or TRBD2 (7 bases each). The CDR3 covers 16 residues. From germline, CDR1 is SGHTA and CDR2 FQGNSA. Trimming left V 3 bases short and J 8 bases short, with 20 bases between. The CDR3 bases are TGTGCCAGCAGCTTGAAAAGAAGCGGGGACAGCGATGAGCAGTTCTTC. It codes for CASSLKRSGDSDEQFF.

V and J are TRBV5-6 and TRBJ2-7; D possibly corresponds to TRBD2 (5 bases). Germline assignment: CDR1 SGHDT and CDR2 YYEEEE. V lost 2 bases, J lost 1 base, and 13 bases lay in between. The CDR3 length is 15 residues. The CDR3 is CASSFPGSGSYEQYF. The CDR3 nucleotides are TGTGCCAGCAGCTTCCCGGGAAGTGGGTCCTACGAGCAGTACTTC.

This rearrangement joins TRBV20-1 to TRBJ2-1, with D hard to call. Germline lookup yields CDR1 DFQATT and CDR2 SNEGSKA (reference sequence). CDR3 length: 11 amino acids. CDR3 sequence: CSLSPRNEQFF. DNA of the CDR3: TGCAGCTTATCCCCGAGGAATGAGCAGTTCTTC.

This clonotype occurred once. As the CDR3 is not closed by the conserved phenylalanine or tryptophan, this likely results from a read error. This sequence joins TRBV7-6 and TRBJ1-2; possible D gene TRBD1, 5 bases. The V gene lost 1 base and the J gene lost 8 bases, with 20 bases spanning the gap. The CDR3 extends over 16 amino acids. CDR1 and CDR2 (germline): SGHVS, FNYEAQ. The CDR3 DNA is TGTGCCAGCAGCTTAGAGCACGGGGCGAAAGAGACCGGCTACACCCTC. The encoded protein is CASSLEHGAKETGYTL.

Concerning this clonotype: Since no conserved phenylalanine or tryptophan closes the CDR3, a read error is the likely cause. It is unclear where the CDR3 begins or ends on the DNA, so no DNA is shown, and the CDR3 is as TCRdb lists it. The chain uses TRBV2 and TRBJ1-1; TRBD1 is the table's D call, not checked against the DNA. The CDR3 spans 15 residues, counting both ends. In germline, CDR1 is SNHLY, CDR2 FYNNEI. The CDR3 is CASRDGGTGTPDSFL.

The chain recombines TRBV6-4 with TRBJ1-6; 7 bases fit TRBD1. This CDR3 comprises 16 residues. CDR1 is MRHNA, CDR2 SNTAGT, per germline. V trimming: 0 bases; J trimming: 5 bases; junction bases outside the gene matches: 4. The CDR3 region has the DNA TGTGCCAGCAGTGACTCGAGTACAGGGGATAATTCACCCCTCCACTTT. Its protein is CASSDSSTGDNSPLHF.

With regard to this clonotype: Lacking the conserved final phenylalanine or tryptophan, this CDR3 likely reflects a read error. The DNA is omitted, as the CDR3 cannot be located on it reliably, and the CDR3 follows TCRdb's listing. The V and J genes are TRBV7-9 and TRBJ2-1; TRBD1, the table's D call, was not compared with the DNA. The CDR3 is 13 amino acids long, termini counted. From germline, CDR1 is SEHNR and CDR2 FQNEAQ (reference sequence). The CDR3 region is CASSLVPGELYFL.

This chain connects TRBV25-1 to TRBJ1-5; possible D gene TRBD1, 6 bases. The length of the CDR3 is 17 residues. The germline CDR1 and CDR2 sequences are MGHDK and SYGVNS. Trimming stripped 1 base from V and 1 base from J, with 14 bases between. The CDR3 spells CASSELAAGASNQPQHF. The CDR3 bases are TGTGCCAGCAGTGAATTGGCGGCAGGGGCGAGCAATCAGCCCCAGCATTTT.

The chain uses TRBV15 and TRBJ2-7; D gene uncertain. CDR1 is LNHNV, CDR2 YYDKDF, per germline (reference sequence). V lost 1 base to trimming and J lost 9 bases, with 16 bases between them. The CDR3 extends over 14 amino acids. The CDR3 spells CATSRGREEETQYV. CDR3 sequence (DNA): TGTGCCACCAGCAGAGGCAGAGAGGAAGAGACGCAGTACGTC.

The chain combines TRBV7-3 with TRBJ2-1; TRBD2 might be the D (6 bases). There are 17 residues in the CDR3. The V end lost 5 bases, the J end lost 10 bases, and 27 bases lay between the germline ends. Germline lookup yields CDR1 SGHTA and CDR2 FQGTGA. Here the CDR3 reads CASSDCGGGIDTQEQFF. The CDR3 DNA reads as TGTGCCAGCAGCGACTGCGGAGGCGGGATAGATACGCAGGAGCAGTTCTTC.

This sequence joins TRBV19 and TRBJ1-4; 9 positions match TRBD1. The CDR3 sequence is 14 residues long. Germline V gene lookup returns CDR1 LNHDA and CDR2 SQIVND (reference sequence). The V segment lost 7 bases and the J segment 5 bases; nucleotides outside the gene matches: 5. The CDR3 DNA follows: TGTGCCAGTACCACCGGGACAGGGAATGAAAAACTGTTTTTT. Amino acid sequence: CASTTGTGNEKLFF.

This clonotype has just one count. J is TRBJ2-7 and V is TRBV20-1, with D maybe TRBD1 (5 bases). Deletions cut 3 bases from V and 5 bases from J, with 23 bases between. The CDR3 runs 16 residues. Germline loops: CDR1 DFQATT, CDR2 SNEGSKA (reference sequence). CDR3 amino acids: CSARPVSSQGYHEQYF. In DNA form, the CDR3 reads TGCAGTGCTAGGCCCGTCTCTTCTCAGGGCTATCACGAGCAGTACTTC.

The chain recombines TRBV7-6 with TRBJ1-6; D is undetermined. Germline V gene sequence: CDR1 SGHVS, CDR2 FNYEAQ. V was pared by 7 bases and J by 15 bases, with 28 bases between. The CDR3 is 16 residues long. CDR3 loop: CASTLGRVPSKANLHF. The DNA of the CDR3 is TGTGCCAGCACCCTAGGGAGGGTCCCCTCTAAGGCCAACCTCCACTTT.

This chain joins TRBV2 and TRBJ2-7; D gene unclear. The V end lost 8 bases, the J end lost 3 bases, and 8 bases lay between the germline ends. Germline assignment: CDR1 SNHLY and CDR2 FYNNEI. The CDR3 is made up of 11 amino acids. CDR3 loop: CASGRSYEQYF. CDR3 in DNA: TGTGCCAGCGGGCGGAGCTACGAGCAGTACTTC.

This clonotype has only one observation. The chain links TRBV27 to TRBJ2-3; 14 bases line up with TRBD2. Per the germline V gene, CDR1 is MNHEY and CDR2 is SMNVEV (reference sequence). The trim removed 6 bases at V and 4 bases at J, leaving 0 bases unmatched. The CDR3 extends over 14 amino acids. The CDR3 spells CASRGLAGADTQYF. The CDR3 DNA reads as TGTGCCAGCAGGGGACTAGCGGGAGCAGATACGCAGTATTTT.

The rearrangement joins TRBV5-1 to TRBJ2-3, with D uncertain. V was cut by 7 bases and J by 9 bases, with 18 bases left in between. CDR1 is SGHRS and CDR2 is YFSETQ in the germline V gene. This CDR3 contains 13 residues. The CDR3, as DNA: TGCGCCAGCGGCGATGGCAGCATCAACACGCAGTATTTT. Residues: CASGDGSINTQYF. The full variable domain, rest sourced from reference TRBV5-1 and TRBJ2-3, is KAGVTQTPRYLIKTRGQQVTLSCSPISGHRSVSWYQQTPGQGLQFLFEYFSETQRNKGNFPGRFSGRQFSNSRSEMNVSTLELGDSALYLCASGDGSINTQYFGPGTRLTVL.